This T cell receptor beta chain was sequenced during a study of shared clonotypes between healthy human individuals. In the study overall: There were three CD4 naive, three CD4 memory, two CD8 naive and one CD8 memory plates per donor. Study-wide results and caveats: Collection of samples was limited to blood; tissue repertoires likely differ. Naive CD4 clonotypes were shared across several donors at about 5.2%.

The ends lost 8 bases at V and 7 bases at J; junction bases unmatched: 13. Germline-derived CDR1 and CDR2 are MDHEN and SYDVKM. CDR3 length equals 16 residues. Donors, healthy HIV-negative adults, lacked recent acute infections or vaccinations. Assay: immunoSEQ multiplex PCR; the TCRdb copy retains only in-frame clones and omits some. Among more than 550,000 clones listed, approximately 77% were seen once. A word on this clone: The antigen remains unidentified.

The chain combines TRBV28 with TRBJ1-4; TRBD1 aligns across 10 bases. The TCR was taken from a woman aged 25 to 39 in good health. The specimen sequenced was memory CD4+ T cells sorted from blood. Regarding subset: CD45RA-negative fraction. CDR3 nucleotides: TGTGCCAGCGCCGGGACAGGGGCCGGGAATGGTGAAAAACTGTTTTTT. Its translation is CASAGTGAGNGEKLFF.